This T cell receptor beta chain was sequenced in a study of blood T cell repertoires in COVID-19. The junction had 6 bases not matched to a gene; V was cut back by 6 bases and J by 5 bases. The CDR3 length is 14 residues. Germline V gene sequence: CDR1 KGHDR, CDR2 SFDVKD. Here immunoSEQ multiplex PCR was the method, and the copy in TCRdb shows in-frame clones only, minus some. The table includes over 150,000 clones, about four fifths detected once. The chain combines TRBV24-1 with TRBJ2-5, with 9 bases identical to TRBD1. Source material: peripheral blood. The clonotype originates from a woman over 75 with COVID-19, enrolled during active disease. The CDR3 here is CATSRTGESETQYF. DNA for the CDR3: TGTGCCACCAGTAGGACAGGGGAATCTGAGACCCAGTACTTC.